The 23 T cell receptor beta chains below all came from one sample that was sequenced in a study of cytomegalovirus exposure and HLA in healthy donors. The primer mix had 60 Vbeta and 13 Jbeta primers. Some clones are missing from TCRdb's copy, which holds only in-frame ones; the method was immunoSEQ multiplex PCR. This sample yields 90,000 to 140,000 clones, of which about 69% are seen a single time; 1.3% belongs to the top ten. Specimen: PBMCs. Source of these receptors: a man in his forties in good health and CMV-seronegative.

The chain uses TRBV27 and TRBJ2-7, with 10 bases that match TRBD1. The CDR3 totals 14 residues. CDR1 MNHEY and CDR2 SMNVEV come from the germline V gene (reference sequence). The junction had 3 bases not matched to a gene; V was cut back by 4 bases and J by 3 bases. The CDR3 nucleotides are TGTGCCAGCAGTTACCGGACAGGGGGCTACGAGCAGTACTTC. This sequence encodes CASSYRTGGYEQYF.

DNA of the CDR3: TGTGCCTGGAGTGTGAGACAGGGTATTCCCGGGGAGCTGTTTTTT. Protein sequence: CAWSVRQGIPGELFF. The V gene is TRBV30, the J gene TRBJ2-2; TRBD1 matches at 7 bases. Germline V gene data show CDR1 as GTSNPN and CDR2 as SVGIG (reference sequence). This CDR3 spans 15 amino acids. Unmatched junction bases numbered 7, after V lost 0 bases and J lost 6 bases.

The rearrangement links TRBV25-1 to TRBJ1-5; TRBD1 is a possible D gene (5 bases). CDR1 and CDR2 from the germline V gene are MGHDK and SYGVNS. This CDR3 has 15 amino acids. Deletions cut 3 bases from V and 1 base from J, with 10 bases between. The CDR3 nucleotides read TGTGCCAGCAGTGATTCCCCAGGGAGCAATCAGCCCCAGCATTTT. The encoded protein is CASSDSPGSNQPQHF.

V is TRBV2 and J is TRBJ2-1; TRBD2 agrees at 11 bases. With V trimmed by 9 bases and J by 10 bases, 14 bases remained unmatched. The length of the CDR3 is 15 residues. Germline V gene data show CDR1 as SNHLY and CDR2 as FYNNEI. The CDR3 protein is CASHVAGTSGNEQFF. In nucleotides, the CDR3 is TGTGCCAGTCACGTGGCCGGGACTAGCGGAAACGAGCAGTTCTTC.

The chain carries TRBV4-1 and TRBJ2-5; 8 bases match TRBD2. CDR1 and CDR2 from the germline V gene are MGHRA and YSYEKL. V trimming: 1 base; J trimming: 5 bases; junction bases outside the gene matches: 6. The CDR3 runs to 15 residues. In nucleotides, the CDR3 is TGCGCCAGCAGCCAAGCGGGAGGGGTGGGGGAGACCCAGTACTTC. Encoded protein: CASSQAGGVGETQYF.

The chain couples TRBV18 to TRBJ2-1, with 8 bases that match TRBD1. Germline V lookup: CDR1 KGHSH, CDR2 LQKENI. Losses at the gene ends were 5 bases for V and 8 bases for J; bases not matched to a gene: 8. The CDR3 has 14 residues. CDR3 nucleotides: TGTGCCAGCTCAGTGACAGGGGAAAGGGATGAGCAGTTCTTC. Residues: CASSVTGERDEQFF.

The CDR3 is CASSGTGSSFSYEQYF. The DNA of the CDR3 is TGTGCCAGCAGCGGGACAGGGAGTTCATTTTCCTACGAGCAGTACTTC. The V and J genes are TRBV28 and TRBJ2-7; 9 bases are a match to TRBD1. The CDR3 has 16 amino acids. Germline CDR1 MDHEN, CDR2 SYDVKM. V was pared by 6 bases and J by 1 base, with 10 bases of the junction left unmatched.

The chain combines TRBV4-1 with TRBJ1-5, with 9 bases matching TRBD1. The CDR3 has 19 amino acids. Germline trimming cut 1 base from V and 3 bases from J; bases unmatched to any gene: 13. Per germline, CDR1 MGHRA and CDR2 YSYEKL. CDR3 bases: TGCGCCAGCAGCCAAGCTGGTCTCCGGGACAGGGCCCTCAATCAGCCCCAGCATTTT. The encoded protein is CASSQAGLRDRALNQPQHF.

The sample holds a few counts of this clone. The chain has TRBV30 and TRBJ2-5; D unresolved. CDR1 GTSNPN and CDR2 SVGIG come from the germline V gene (reference sequence). Trimming cost V 0 bases and J 3 bases, with 8 bases left between them. The CDR3 is 13 amino acids. Here the CDR3 reads CAWSVRQKETQYF. The CDR3 DNA follows: TGTGCCTGGAGTGTTCGCCAGAAAGAGACCCAGTACTTC.

V gene TRBV7-9 combines with J gene TRBJ2-5, with no clear D. CDR3 length: 12 amino acids. V was pared by 10 bases and J by 2 bases, with 11 bases between. CDR1 and CDR2 (germline): SEHNR, FQNEAQ (reference sequence). The CDR3 here is CAIPLDQETQYF. The CDR3 region has the DNA TGTGCCATACCTCTAGATCAAGAGACCCAGTACTTC.

In this sample, this clone turned up once. The chain has TRBV4-3 and TRBJ2-2, with D perhaps TRBD2 (5 bases). V was pared by 0 bases and J by 6 bases, with 11 bases between. Looked up from germline, CDR1 is LGHNA and CDR2 is YSLEER. The CDR3 spans 15 residues. The CDR3 region is CASSQELVGAGELFF. CDR3 nucleotide sequence: TGCGCCAGCAGCCAAGAACTAGTAGGAGCCGGGGAGCTGTTTTTT.

The chain is built from TRBV6-5 and TRBJ1-2; 10 bases map to TRBD1. CDR1 is MNHEY and CDR2 is SVGAGI in the germline V gene. Trimming cost V 4 bases and J 8 bases; bases outside gene matches: 4. This CDR3 spans 13 amino acids. The CDR3 region has the DNA TGTGCCAGCAGTTCCGACAGGGGGCGCGGCTACACCTTC. Its protein is CASSSDRGRGYTF.

This clone came up a few times. The J gene is TRBJ1-6, the V gene TRBV5-4, with D maybe TRBD1 (6 bases). V shed 4 bases and J shed 0 bases, with 11 bases lying between them. This CDR3 region has 16 residues. Germline-derived CDR1 and CDR2 are SGHNT and YYREEE (reference sequence). CDR3 coding DNA: TGTGCCAGCAGCCAAGGACAGCGCTCCTATAATTCACCCCTCCACTTT. This codes for CASSQGQRSYNSPLHF.

The chain carries TRBV5-4 and TRBJ2-2; 9 nucleotides agree with TRBD2. The CDR3 consists of 16 residues. The germline CDR1 and CDR2 sequences are SGHNT and YYREEE (reference sequence). V was pared by 6 bases and J by 2 bases, with 8 bases of the junction left unmatched. The CDR3 DNA reads TGTGCCAGCACCGAAACTAGCGGGTATAACACCGGGGAGCTGTTTTTT. Encoded protein: CASTETSGYNTGELFF.

The CDR3 here is CASSKTGGGNTEAFF. Written as DNA, the CDR3 is TGTGCCAGCAGCAAGACTGGAGGCGGGAACACTGAAGCTTTCTTT. The J gene is TRBJ1-1, the V gene TRBV21-1. TRBV21-1 is a pseudogene locus. The CDR3 consists of 15 residues.

With regard to this clone: The junction differs from germline at one of its ends, possibly a read error. The chain carries TRBV6-4 and TRBJ2-7; D is unresolved. Germline CDR1 is MRHNA and CDR2 is SNTAGT. The CDR3 has 12 amino acids. CDR3 nucleotide sequence: TGTGCCAGCAGTGACGGCTCCGACGAGCAGTACTTC. Amino acid sequence: CASSDGSDEQYF.

The chain has TRBV7-9 and TRBJ1-1; possibly TRBD1 for D (6 bases). Trimming cost V 4 bases and J 0 bases, with 9 bases left between them. CDR3 length equals 14 residues. Germline assignment: CDR1 SEHNR and CDR2 FQNEAQ (reference sequence). CDR3 nucleotides: TGTGCCAGCAGCTCGGGACACTTGAACACTGAAGCTTTCTTT. Translating it yields CASSSGHLNTEAFF.

The gene calls are TRBV13 and TRBJ2-1; D is perhaps TRBD2 (5 bases). Germline lookup yields CDR1 PRHDT and CDR2 FYEKMQ (reference sequence). The length of the CDR3 is 12 residues. V lost 0 bases and J 8 bases, leaving 5 bases between the germline ends. CDR3 protein: CASSLGGDEQFF. In DNA, the CDR3 is TGTGCCAGCAGCTTAGGGGGAGATGAGCAGTTCTTC.

CDR3: CASTIGQGNTIYF. CDR3 nucleotide sequence: TGTGCCAGCACCATCGGACAAGGAAACACCATATATTTT. This chain uses TRBV6-5 with TRBJ1-3; TRBD1 might be the D (5 bases). Germline CDR1 MNHEY, CDR2 SVGAGI. The CDR3 consists of 13 residues. Trimming shortened V by 7 bases and J by 4 bases, and 11 bases separated the two germline ends.

This clone came up once. V is TRBV5-4 and J is TRBJ1-1; D is ambiguous. CDR1 and CDR2 (germline): SGHNT, YYREEE (reference sequence). The CDR3 covers 15 residues. V gave up 0 bases and J gave up 1 base, with 10 bases separating them. CDR3 loop: CASSLGVTANTEAFF. CDR3 nucleotides: TGTGCCAGCAGCTTGGGGGTTACAGCGAACACTGAAGCTTTCTTT.

This clone was detected only once. The chain joins TRBV11-3 to TRBJ2-7, with TRBD1 matching over 9 bases. Germline V gene sequence: CDR1 SGHNT, CDR2 YENEEA. V gave up 1 base and J gave up 5 bases; unmatched junction bases: 3. This CDR3 is 14 amino acids long. DNA for the CDR3: TGTGCCAGCAGCTTAGGGGACAGGGACCACGAGCAGTACTTC. Translating gives CASSLGDRDHEQYF.

The chain recombines TRBV5-1 with TRBJ1-2; no clear D gene. From germline, CDR1 is SGHRS and CDR2 YFSETQ. The CDR3 consists of 14 residues. The germline V and J ends were trimmed by 4 bases and 3 bases, with 13 bases remaining between them. In nucleotides, the CDR3 is TGCGCCAGCAGCGTTTCACCGGGATACTATGGCTACACCTTC. Translated, it gives CASSVSPGYYGYTF.

This clone is medium-sized by share. The chain combines TRBV4-2 with TRBJ2-7, with 12 bases identical to TRBD2. Trimming removed 0 bases from V and 7 bases from J; junction bases left unmatched: 7. CDR3 size: 16 residues. Germline CDR1 reads LGHNA; CDR2 reads YNFKEQ. CDR3 sequence (DNA): TGTGCCAGCAGCCAAGATCCTAGCGGGGGGGCTTATGAGCAGTACTTC. Amino acids: CASSQDPSGGAYEQYF.